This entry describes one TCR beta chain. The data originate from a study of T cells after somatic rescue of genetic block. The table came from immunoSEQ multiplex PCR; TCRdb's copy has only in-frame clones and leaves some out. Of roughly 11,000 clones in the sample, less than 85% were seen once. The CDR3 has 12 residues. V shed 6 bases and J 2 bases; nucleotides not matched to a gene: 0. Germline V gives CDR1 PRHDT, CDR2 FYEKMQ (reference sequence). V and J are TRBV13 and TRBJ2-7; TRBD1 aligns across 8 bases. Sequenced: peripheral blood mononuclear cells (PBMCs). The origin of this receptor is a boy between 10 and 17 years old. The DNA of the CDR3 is TGTGCCAGCAGGGACAGGGCCTACGAGCAGTACTTC. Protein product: CASRDRAYEQYF. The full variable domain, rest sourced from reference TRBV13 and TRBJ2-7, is AAGVIQSPRHLIKEKRETATLKCYPIPRHDTVYWYQQGPGQDPQFLISFYEKMQSDKGSIPDRFSAQQFSDYHSELNMSSLELGDSALYFCASRDRAYEQYFGPGTRLTVT.